These T cell receptor beta chains were read from a single sample in a study of shared clonotypes between healthy human individuals. TCRdb's table, derived via immunoSEQ multiplex PCR, lists solely in-frame clones and lacks some. The sample records about 980,000 clones, 76% being singletons. The sequenced material came from memory CD4+ T cells sorted from blood. These receptor sequences come from a man between 18 and 35 years old in good health. The CDR3 runs from the conserved cysteine through the conserved F or W. Each record gives: J gene, V gene, D gene, clone size, CDR3 DNA, CDR3 protein. The D gene is left open where the match is weak. Clone size is not always given. Where it is, it says once, few, many or a class for expanded clones.

j_gene: TRBJ1-2; v_gene: TRBV5-4; d_gene: TRBD1; abundance: -; CDR3nt: TGTGCCAGCAGCTTGGTGGGACAGGTTCATGGCTACACCTTC; CDR3aa: CASSLVGQVHGYTF
j_gene: TRBJ2-1; v_gene: TRBV27; d_gene: -; abundance: -; CDR3nt: TGTGCCAGCAGTACTCTGGACGGGAATGAGCAGTTCTTC; CDR3aa: CASSTLDGNEQFF
j_gene: TRBJ1-1; v_gene: TRBV4-1; d_gene: -; abundance: -; CDR3nt: TGCGCCAGCAGCCACAATACAGGGTCGAACGAAGCTTTCTTT; CDR3aa: CASSHNTGSNEAFF
j_gene: TRBJ2-1; v_gene: TRBV6-1; d_gene: TRBD1; abundance: -; CDR3nt: TGTGCCAGCAGTAGACAGGGGGCATACAATGAGCAGTTCTTC; CDR3aa: CASSRQGAYNEQFF
j_gene: TRBJ2-2; v_gene: TRBV11-3; d_gene: TRBD1; abundance: -; CDR3nt: TGTGCCAGCAGCGAGGGACAGGGGATGAACACCGGGGAGCTGTTTTTT; CDR3aa: CASSEGQGMNTGELFF
j_gene: TRBJ2-5; v_gene: TRBV30; d_gene: -; abundance: -; CDR3nt: TGTGCCTGGAGCCGGTTCTTTGACTTGTACTTC; CDR3aa: CAWSRFFDLYF
j_gene: TRBJ2-3; v_gene: TRBV5-1; d_gene: TRBD1; abundance: -; CDR3nt: TGCGCCAGCAGCCCACCGGGACAGGGCCGCACAGATACGCAGTATTTT; CDR3aa: CASSPPGQGRTDTQYF
j_gene: TRBJ1-5; v_gene: TRBV12-5; d_gene: TRBD1; abundance: -; CDR3nt: TGTGCTAGTGGTTTGATGGGACAGTCAGTAAAAAAGCATTTT; CDR3aa: CASGLMGQSVKKHF
j_gene: TRBJ2-3; v_gene: TRBV18; d_gene: -; abundance: -; CDR3nt: TGTGCCAGCTCACCGCTTGTGGGGGCCTTTGGAGATACGCAGTATTTT; CDR3aa: CASSPLVGAFGDTQYF
j_gene: TRBJ2-2; v_gene: TRBV7-2; d_gene: TRBD1; abundance: -; CDR3nt: TGTGCCAGCACCTCAGGCAGGGGGAGCACCGGGGAGCTGTTTTTT; CDR3aa: CASTSGRGSTGELFF
j_gene: TRBJ1-4; v_gene: TRBV2; d_gene: -; abundance: -; CDR3nt: TGTGCCAGCAGGGATGACGGGACACCCAATGAAAAACTGTTTTTT; CDR3aa: CASRDDGTPNEKLFF
j_gene: TRBJ1-1; v_gene: TRBV19; d_gene: -; abundance: -; CDR3nt: TGTGCCAGTAGTACCCAAGTCGGAGGGTCAGAAGCTTTCTTT; CDR3aa: CASSTQVGGSEAFF
j_gene: TRBJ1-1; v_gene: TRBV7-2; d_gene: -; abundance: -; CDR3nt: TGTGCCAGCAGCTTTCCACGGGTAGGGGCTGAAGCTTTCTTT; CDR3aa: CASSFPRVGAEAFF
j_gene: TRBJ2-3; v_gene: TRBV10-3; d_gene: -; abundance: many; CDR3nt: TGTGCCATCAGGGGGAGCGGGCCCCAAGGAGATACGCAGTATTTT; CDR3aa: CAIRGSGPQGDTQYF
j_gene: TRBJ1-6; v_gene: TRBV18; d_gene: TRBD1; abundance: -; CDR3nt: TGTGCCAGCTCAGAGAGACAGGGGGCAGAAGGTTCACCCCTCCACTTT; CDR3aa: CASSERQGAEGSPLHF
j_gene: TRBJ2-7; v_gene: TRBV2; d_gene: -; abundance: once; CDR3nt: TGTGCCAGCAGTGAGGTGGACGAGCAGTACTTC; CDR3aa: CASSEVDEQYF
j_gene: TRBJ2-3; v_gene: TRBV10-1; d_gene: TRBD2; abundance: -; CDR3nt: TGCGCCAGCAGTGGGGGACTAGCGGGGGCCACTGATACGCAGTATTTT; CDR3aa: CASSGGLAGATDTQYF
j_gene: TRBJ2-7; v_gene: TRBV20-1; d_gene: -; abundance: -; CDR3nt: TGCAGTCTAGGGGATACCTACGAGCAGTACTTC; CDR3aa: CSLGDTYEQYF
j_gene: TRBJ1-4; v_gene: TRBV5-1; d_gene: -; abundance: -; CDR3nt: TGCGCCAGCAGCTTGGAGGGGGGAACTAATGAAAAACTGTTTTTT; CDR3aa: CASSLEGGTNEKLFF
j_gene: TRBJ1-1; v_gene: TRBV28; d_gene: TRBD1; abundance: -; CDR3nt: TGTGCCAGCAGTCCCCGCCAGGGGGGGAACACTGAAGCTTTCTTT; CDR3aa: CASSPRQGGNTEAFF
j_gene: TRBJ1-5; v_gene: TRBV6-1; d_gene: -; abundance: -; CDR3nt: TGTGCCAGCAGTGAACGGGGGGGTGGAGGCAATCAGCCCCAGCATTTT; CDR3aa: CASSERGGGGNQPQHF
j_gene: TRBJ2-7; v_gene: TRBV15; d_gene: TRBD2; abundance: -; CDR3nt: TGTGCCACCAGCAAAATAGCGGGAGTCCACGAGCAGTACTTC; CDR3aa: CATSKIAGVHEQYF
j_gene: TRBJ2-1; v_gene: TRBV11-3; d_gene: -; abundance: -; CDR3nt: TGTGCCAGCAGACTAGTAACAACGGTTGGAGAGCAGTTCTTC; CDR3aa: CASRLVTTVGEQFF
j_gene: TRBJ2-1; v_gene: TRBV7-8; d_gene: TRBD2; abundance: -; CDR3nt: TGTGCCAGCAGCATTAGAGAGAGCGGGAGAAACGGAAATGAGCAGTTCTTC; CDR3aa: CASSIRESGRNGNEQFF
j_gene: TRBJ1-2; v_gene: TRBV2; d_gene: -; abundance: -; CDR3nt: TGTGCCAGCAGGATCGACAGAGCTAACTATGGCTACACCTTC; CDR3aa: CASRIDRANYGYTF
j_gene: TRBJ2-5; v_gene: TRBV5-6; d_gene: -; abundance: -; CDR3nt: TGTGCCAGCAGCTTGGGGCAGCTAGAAGGGGAGACCCAGTACTTC; CDR3aa: CASSLGQLEGETQYF
j_gene: TRBJ1-2; v_gene: TRBV6-5; d_gene: -; abundance: -; CDR3nt: TGTGCCAGCAGTTACTCGAGAGGTTATGGCTACACCTTC; CDR3aa: CASSYSRGYGYTF
j_gene: TRBJ1-1; v_gene: TRBV29-1; d_gene: -; abundance: -; CDR3nt: TGCAGCGCGGGACCGACGAACACTGAAGCTTTCTTT; CDR3aa: CSAGPTNTEAFF
j_gene: TRBJ2-3; v_gene: TRBV5-6; d_gene: -; abundance: few; CDR3nt: TGTGCCAGCAGCTGGGCCCGGAGGGGTGGAGATACGCAGTATTTT; CDR3aa: CASSWARRGGDTQYF
j_gene: TRBJ2-3; v_gene: TRBV18; d_gene: -; abundance: -; CDR3nt: TGTGCCAGCTCACCATCCCTAGTTCTGACAGATACGCAGTATTTT; CDR3aa: CASSPSLVLTDTQYF
j_gene: TRBJ2-1; v_gene: TRBV7-6; d_gene: TRBD2; abundance: -; CDR3nt: TGTGCCAGCAGCATATTAGCGGGGGGCAAGGCTGAGCAGTTCTTC; CDR3aa: CASSILAGGKAEQFF
j_gene: TRBJ1-1; v_gene: TRBV6-1; d_gene: -; abundance: few; CDR3nt: TGTGCCAGCAGACCCACAGGGATGACTGAAGCTTTCTTT; CDR3aa: CASRPTGMTEAFF
j_gene: TRBJ1-1; v_gene: TRBV18; d_gene: TRBD1; abundance: many; CDR3nt: TGTGCCAGCTCACGCACCGGGACAGGGATGGCTGAAGCTTTCTTT; CDR3aa: CASSRTGTGMAEAFF
j_gene: TRBJ2-1; v_gene: TRBV20-1; d_gene: -; abundance: -; CDR3nt: TGCAGTGGGGCTACCAACAATGAGCAGTTCTTC; CDR3aa: CSGATNNEQFF
j_gene: TRBJ2-5; v_gene: TRBV7-3; d_gene: -; abundance: -; CDR3nt: TGTGCCAGCAGCGAATCAAGCGGAGCGGCCCAGTACTTC; CDR3aa: CASSESSGAAQYF
j_gene: TRBJ2-7; v_gene: TRBV10-2; d_gene: -; abundance: -; CDR3nt: TGCGCCAGCAATCAAGGGAGAGCCTACGAGCAGTACTTC; CDR3aa: CASNQGRAYEQYF
j_gene: TRBJ2-7; v_gene: TRBV7-2; d_gene: -; abundance: -; CDR3nt: TGTGCCAGCAGCTTATCCGGATCCTCCTACGAGCAGTACTTC; CDR3aa: CASSLSGSSYEQYF
j_gene: TRBJ2-3; v_gene: TRBV5-4; d_gene: TRBD1; abundance: -; CDR3nt: TGTGCCAGCAGCTACAGCGGACAGGGCACAGATACGCAGTATTTT; CDR3aa: CASSYSGQGTDTQYF
j_gene: TRBJ2-7; v_gene: TRBV28; d_gene: -; abundance: once; CDR3nt: TGTGCCAGCAGCAATCCCCCGGAGAGGGCCTACGAGCAGTACTTC; CDR3aa: CASSNPPERAYEQYF
j_gene: TRBJ1-3; v_gene: TRBV18; d_gene: TRBD1; abundance: -; CDR3nt: TGTGCCAGCTCACCACCTACAGGGGGCTCTGGAAACACCATATATTTT; CDR3aa: CASSPPTGGSGNTIYF
j_gene: TRBJ2-1; v_gene: TRBV7-9; d_gene: TRBD2; abundance: -; CDR3nt: TGTGCCAGCAGCCCTCGGGGTAGCGGGTACTACAATGAGCAGTTCTTC; CDR3aa: CASSPRGSGYYNEQFF
j_gene: TRBJ2-5; v_gene: TRBV30; d_gene: TRBD2; abundance: -; CDR3nt: TGTGCCTGGAGTTTCAGCGGGAGGTTCGAGACCCAGTACTTC; CDR3aa: CAWSFSGRFETQYF
j_gene: TRBJ2-3; v_gene: TRBV6-5; d_gene: -; abundance: -; CDR3nt: TGTGCCAGCACCCCGGGCGGAGGAAATACGCAGTATTTT; CDR3aa: CASTPGGGNTQYF
j_gene: TRBJ1-5; v_gene: TRBV21-1; d_gene: -; abundance: once; CDR3nt: TGTGCCAACATAGGGGGGCCCCAGCATTTT; CDR3aa: CANIGGPQHF
j_gene: TRBJ1-2; v_gene: TRBV5-1; d_gene: TRBD1; abundance: -; CDR3nt: TGCGCCAGCAGCCAAGACAGGGGCGAGTATGGTGGCTACACCTTC; CDR3aa: CASSQDRGEYGGYTF
j_gene: TRBJ2-3; v_gene: TRBV11-2; d_gene: -; abundance: -; CDR3nt: TGTGCCAGCAGCCCGAATAGCCGTAGCACAGATACGCAGTATTTT; CDR3aa: CASSPNSRSTDTQYF